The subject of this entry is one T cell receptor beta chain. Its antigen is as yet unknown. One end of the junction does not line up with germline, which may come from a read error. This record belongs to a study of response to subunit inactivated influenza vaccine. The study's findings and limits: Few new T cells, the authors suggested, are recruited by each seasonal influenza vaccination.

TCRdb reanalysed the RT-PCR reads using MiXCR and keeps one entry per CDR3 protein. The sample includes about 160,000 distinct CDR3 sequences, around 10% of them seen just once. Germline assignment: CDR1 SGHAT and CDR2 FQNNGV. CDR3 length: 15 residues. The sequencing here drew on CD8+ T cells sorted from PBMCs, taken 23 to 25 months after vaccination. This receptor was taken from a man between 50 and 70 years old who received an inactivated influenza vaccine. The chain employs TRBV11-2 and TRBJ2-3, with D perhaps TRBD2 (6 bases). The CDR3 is CTSSLGTAFGDTQYF. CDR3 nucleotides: TGTACCAGCAGCCTAGGGACTGCTTTCGGGGATACGCAGTATTTT.